One and the same sample provided the 32 T cell receptor beta chains below, sequenced in a study of blood T cell repertoires in COVID-19. The data were produced by immunoSEQ multiplex PCR, yet TCRdb's version contains in-frame clones alone and is incomplete. This sample yields 30,000 to 45,000 clones, of which about 90% are seen a single time; about 12% belongs to the top ten. The sample consisted of peripheral blood. These receptors were taken from an older man with acute or convalescent COVID-19.

This chain connects TRBV6-2 or TRBV6-3 to TRBJ2-4; D unclear. Between the trimmed V and J ends, which lost 0 bases and 8 bases, there was a span of 8 bases. CDR1 MNHEY and CDR2 SVGEGT come from the germline V gene. The CDR3 sequence is 13 residues long. The CDR3 nucleotides are TGTGCCAGCAGTTACTCGAATACGGACATTCAGTACTTC. It is translated as CASSYSNTDIQYF.

The chain carries TRBV4-1 and TRBJ2-7, with 9 nucleotides matching TRBD1. CDR1 and CDR2 from the germline V gene are MGHRA and YSYEKL. The CDR3 length is 15 residues. V shed 0 bases, J shed 3 bases, and the junction held 3 bases outside the gene matches. This chain's CDR3 is CASSQDRDRDYEQYF. The DNA of the CDR3 is TGCGCCAGCAGCCAAGATCGGGACAGGGACTACGAGCAGTACTTC.

The chain joins TRBV15 to TRBJ2-7, with D perhaps matching TRBD2 (5 bases). CDR1 is LNHNV and CDR2 is YYDKDF in the germline V gene (reference sequence). The CDR3 has 15 residues. The V end was cut by 0 bases, the J end by 5 bases, with 14 bases between. This chain's CDR3 is CATSRDPGTQDEQYF. The CDR3, as DNA: TGTGCCACCAGCAGAGACCCGGGAACGCAGGACGAGCAGTACTTC.

The V gene is TRBV24-1, the J gene TRBJ1-2, with 12 positions matching TRBD1. The V gene end was trimmed by 0 bases and the J gene end by 8 bases; junction bases not matched to a gene: 6. The CDR3 is 16 residues long. The V gene's germline CDR1 is KGHDR and CDR2 SFDVKD. The CDR3 protein is CATSDLGWDRGPGYTF. The CDR3 region has the DNA TGTGCCACCAGTGATTTGGGGTGGGACAGGGGGCCAGGCTACACCTTC.

This clone occurred once. The V and J genes are TRBV19 and TRBJ1-2, with D maybe TRBD1 (5 bases). The CDR3 spans 17 residues. Germline V gives CDR1 LNHDA, CDR2 SQIVND (reference sequence). Between the trimmed V and J ends, which lost 6 bases and 5 bases, there was a span of 25 bases. CDR3: CASRTFKFGDGGYGYTF. The CDR3 DNA reads TGTGCCAGTAGGACCTTTAAATTCGGAGACGGGGGTTATGGCTACACCTTC.

V usage is TRBV5-4 and J usage is TRBJ1-1; TRBD1 matches at 7 bases. This CDR3 comprises 13 residues. The trim removed 4 bases at V and 1 base at J, leaving 1 base unmatched. CDR1 is SGHNT, CDR2 YYREEE, per germline (reference sequence). CDR3 coding DNA: TGTGCCAGCAGCCACAGGGGGAACACTGAAGCTTTCTTT. It encodes CASSHRGNTEAFF.

The CDR3 nucleotides are TGTGCCAGCAGATCCCGGGACAGGGGGCCCAACACTGAAGCTTTCTTT. Translating gives CASRSRDRGPNTEAFF. The chain combines TRBV6-6 with TRBJ1-1, with TRBD1 matching over 12 bases. V lost 6 bases and J lost 2; bases outside the gene matches: 7. The germline V gene has CDR1 MNHNY and CDR2 SVGAGI (reference sequence). The CDR3 has 16 amino acids.

The CDR3 sequence is CASSLYSSQGEQYF. CDR3 coding DNA: TGTGCCAGCAGCTTGTACAGTTCGCAAGGCGAGCAGTACTTC. The V and J genes are TRBV7-9 and TRBJ2-7; no firm D call. The V gene's germline CDR1 is SEHNR and CDR2 FQNEAQ (reference sequence). The CDR3 is 14 residues long. Trimming pared 3 bases from V and 6 bases from J, leaving 15 bases between.

This clone was found once. The V call is TRBV19, the J call TRBJ1-5; perhaps TRBD1 as D (6 bases). Germline V gene lookup returns CDR1 LNHDA and CDR2 SQIVND (reference sequence). Trimming left V 2 bases short and J 6 bases short, with 14 bases between. The CDR3 consists of 15 residues. CDR3: CASSIKFSGVQPQHF. The CDR3, as DNA: TGTGCCAGTAGTATAAAATTTTCAGGGGTTCAGCCCCAGCATTTT.

Concerning this clone: Compared with germline, one end of the junction differs, possibly owing to a read error. The V and J genes are TRBV18 and TRBJ1-2; TRBD1 matches at 8 bases. The germline gives CDR1 KGHSH, CDR2 LQKENI. This CDR3 spans 14 amino acids. CDR3 sequence: CASSLGQGNNGYTF. In DNA, the CDR3 is TGTGCCAGCTCGCTCGGACAGGGTAACAATGGCTACACCTTC.

The gene calls are TRBV5-1 and TRBJ2-1, with 12 positions matching TRBD2. Germline CDR1 reads SGHRS; CDR2 reads YFSETQ. This CDR3 region has 15 residues. The V and J ends lost 4 bases and 5 bases, in that order; junction bases with no gene match: 4. CDR3 bases: TGCGCCAGCAGCCAGGGACTAGCGGGTGACAATGAGCAGTTCTTC. Its translation is CASSQGLAGDNEQFF.

A single count supports this clone. This chain uses TRBV5-1 with TRBJ2-5; D may be TRBD1 (6 bases). V lost 6 bases, J lost 5 bases, and 14 bases lay in between. Germline V gives CDR1 SGHRS, CDR2 YFSETQ. The CDR3 spans 13 residues. The CDR3 loop reads CASTGALGETQYF. The DNA for the CDR3 is TGCGCCAGCACAGGGGCGCTGGGGGAGACCCAGTACTTC.

The V call is TRBV2, the J call TRBJ2-4; a possible D gene is TRBD1 (5 bases). V gave up 5 bases and J gave up 8 bases, with 13 bases separating them. The CDR3 runs to 13 residues. Looked up from germline, CDR1 is SNHLY and CDR2 is FYNNEI. CDR3 nucleotide sequence: TGTGCCAGCAGTCAGGGATCCGGAGACATTCAGTACTTC. As protein: CASSQGSGDIQYF.

The genes are TRBV28 and TRBJ1-3; TRBD1 matches at 7 bases. Trimming cost V 4 bases and J 2 bases; bases outside gene matches: 11. Germline-derived CDR1 and CDR2 are MDHEN and SYDVKM. The CDR3 extends over 17 amino acids. The CDR3 sequence is CASSSYHGTVTGNTIYF. DNA of the CDR3: TGTGCCAGCAGTTCGTACCACGGGACAGTCACTGGAAACACCATATATTTT.

This clone was detected once. The chain links TRBV11-3 to TRBJ1-1, with a possible D match to TRBD1 (5 bases). Germline values: CDR1 SGHNT, CDR2 YENEEA. The CDR3 is 15 amino acids. Between the trimmed V and J ends, which lost 5 bases and 1 base, there was a span of 14 bases. In nucleotides, the CDR3 is TGTGCCAGCAGCCCAGGTGGGGCGAGGAACACTGAAGCTTTCTTT. It translates to CASSPGGARNTEAFF.

The chain links TRBV13 to TRBJ2-3, with 7 bases aligning to TRBD2. J was trimmed by 1 base and V by 0 bases; bases with no gene match: 1. The length of the CDR3 is 15 residues. Looked up from germline, CDR1 is PRHDT and CDR2 is FYEKMQ (reference sequence). The CDR3 reads CASSLGAGGTDTQYF. The CDR3 DNA reads TGTGCCAGCAGCTTAGGGGCGGGGGGCACAGATACGCAGTATTTT.

The V and J genes are TRBV6-1 and TRBJ2-3; D perhaps matches TRBD2 (5 bases). V lost 2 bases to trimming and J lost 0 bases, with 12 bases between them. Germline V gene data show CDR1 as MNHNS and CDR2 as SASEGT. The CDR3 has 16 amino acids. The CDR3 DNA follows: TGTGCCAGCAGTGAATTAGAGGGATCTAGCACAGATACGCAGTATTTT. Translation: CASSELEGSSTDTQYF.

The chain carries TRBV27 and TRBJ1-1; 7 bases align to TRBD1. This CDR3 spans 16 amino acids. V was pared by 6 bases and J by 0 bases, with 10 bases of the junction left unmatched. CDR1 and CDR2 (germline): MNHEY, SMNVEV (reference sequence). The CDR3 sequence: CASSPTTTGMNTEAFF. The DNA for the CDR3 is TGTGCCAGCAGCCCTACCACGACAGGGATGAACACTGAAGCTTTCTTT.

The chain carries TRBV3-1 (or the pseudogene TRBV3-2) and TRBJ2-3; D is possibly TRBD1 (5 bases). V lost 4 bases to trimming and J lost 7 bases, with 15 bases between them. This CDR3 is 14 amino acids long. Germline V lookup: CDR1 LGHDT, CDR2 YNNKEL (reference sequence). CDR3 in DNA: TGTGCCAGCAGCCCCCATCAGGGTGCGAATACGCAGTATTTT. It specifies CASSPHQGANTQYF.

V gene TRBV10-3 combines with J gene TRBJ1-1; D gene ambiguous. Germline V lookup: CDR1 ENHRY, CDR2 SYGVKD. There are 15 residues in the CDR3. V was cut by 2 bases and J by 1 base, with 11 bases left in between. In DNA form, the CDR3 reads TGTGCCATCAGTGAGAGGCAACAGAAGAACACTGAAGCTTTCTTT. This translates into CAISERQQKNTEAFF.

The chain links TRBV7-3 to TRBJ2-3, with D possibly TRBD2 on 6 matching bases. Between the trimmed V and J ends, which lost 1 base and 4 bases, there was a span of 12 bases. Germline CDR1 and CDR2: SGHTA and FQGTGA. The CDR3 is 15 residues long. The CDR3 coding sequence is TGTGCCAGCAGCTTAAATGGAGGGCGCGCAGATACGCAGTATTTT. Protein product: CASSLNGGRADTQYF.

This chain uses TRBV5-5 with TRBJ1-2, with D unresolved. Trimming shortened V by 4 bases and J by 5 bases, and 15 bases separated the two germline ends. CDR3 length: 14 amino acids. Germline-derived CDR1 and CDR2 are SGHKS and YYEKEE (reference sequence). The CDR3 sequence is CASSLGGRRYGYTF. The CDR3 DNA is TGTGCCAGCAGCCTGGGAGGGAGAAGGTATGGCTACACCTTC.

In this sample, this clone turned up once. The chain employs TRBV29-1 and TRBJ2-3; 11 bases fit TRBD2. The ends lost 8 bases at V and 2 bases at J; junction bases unmatched: 6. The CDR3 is 14 amino acids. CDR1 is SQVTM and CDR2 is ANQGSEA in the germline V gene. CDR3 amino acids: CSSGLAGFTDTQYF. CDR3 in DNA: TGCAGCTCTGGACTAGCGGGCTTCACAGATACGCAGTATTTT.

V usage is TRBV3-1 (or the pseudogene TRBV3-2) and J usage is TRBJ2-3, with D unclear. Germline CDR1 and CDR2: LGHDT and YNNKEL (reference sequence). V dropped 1 base and J dropped 1 base, with 12 bases sitting between them. There are 16 residues in the CDR3. CDR3 sequence: CASSQGVRLRTDTQYF. CDR3 nucleotides: TGTGCCAGCAGCCAAGGCGTAAGATTACGCACAGATACGCAGTATTTT.

V gene TRBV19 combines with J gene TRBJ1-2, with a possible D match to TRBD1 (5 bases). V shed 9 bases and J shed 4 bases, with 12 bases lying between them. Germline loops: CDR1 LNHDA, CDR2 SQIVND (reference sequence). The CDR3 length is 12 residues. The CDR3 DNA reads TGTGCCAGCGAAGTGGGGGGCTATGGCTACACCTTC. The encoded protein is CASEVGGYGYTF.

This chain connects TRBV7-9 to TRBJ2-1, with D perhaps matching TRBD2 (6 bases). Germline V gives CDR1 SEHNR, CDR2 FQNEAQ (reference sequence). This CDR3 has 15 residues. The V and J ends lost 5 bases and 8 bases respectively, with 19 bases between them. In DNA form, the CDR3 reads TGTGCCAGCAGCGCCGGGGTAGCGGCCGGGGATGAGCAGTTCTTC. Its protein product is CASSAGVAAGDEQFF.

The V call is TRBV3-1 (or the pseudogene TRBV3-2), the J call TRBJ1-2; D is perhaps TRBD1 (5 bases). Trimming stripped 0 bases from V and 5 bases from J, with 13 bases between. Germline assignment: CDR1 LGHDT and CDR2 YNNKEL (reference sequence). The CDR3 runs to 15 residues. The CDR3 DNA reads TGTGCCAGCAGCCAAGATCTTGGACAAGTATATGGCTACACCTTC. Its translation: CASSQDLGQVYGYTF.

This clone showed up just once. This chain joins TRBV10-3 and TRBJ2-3; 7 bases line up with TRBD2. Germline assignment: CDR1 ENHRY and CDR2 SYGVKD. This CDR3 is 13 amino acids long. J was trimmed by 6 bases and V by 6 bases; bases with no gene match: 6. CDR3 in DNA: TGTGCCATCAGCGGGGAGGGCCGGGATACGCAGTATTTT. It is translated as CAISGEGRDTQYF.

This chain connects TRBV3-1 (or the pseudogene TRBV3-2) to TRBJ2-1, with 10 positions matching TRBD1. The germline CDR1 and CDR2 sequences are LGHDT and YNNKEL (reference sequence). Unmatched junction bases numbered 4, after V lost 3 bases and J lost 5 bases. The CDR3 consists of 15 residues. CDR3 in DNA: TGTGCCAGCAGCCATGAGGACAGGGGGAACAATGAGCAGTTCTTC. Encoded protein: CASSHEDRGNNEQFF.

The chain combines TRBV19 with TRBJ2-7, with TRBD1 matching over 7 bases. Germline V CDR1 and CDR2: LNHDA, SQIVND (reference sequence). Trimming removed 3 bases from V and 0 bases from J; junction bases left unmatched: 8. The CDR3 covers 16 residues. CDR3 in DNA: TGTGCCAGTAGTATGTCCTGGGACAGTGCCTCCTACGAGCAGTACTTC. As protein: CASSMSWDSASYEQYF.

V is TRBV4-3 and J is TRBJ2-7; a weak D match, TRBD2 (6 bases). Germline V gives CDR1 LGHNA, CDR2 YSLEER. This CDR3 has 15 amino acids. The V end was cut by 1 base, the J end by 3 bases, with 13 bases between. CDR3 nucleotide sequence: TGCGCCAGCAGCCAAGTTCCGGGAGAGGGCTACGAGCAGTACTTC. Translated, it gives CASSQVPGEGYEQYF.

The chain recombines TRBV7-3 with TRBJ2-1, with D possibly TRBD1 on 6 matching bases. The CDR3 consists of 14 residues. Trimming left V 5 bases short and J 12 bases short, with 20 bases between. Per the germline V gene, CDR1 is SGHTA and CDR2 is FQGTGA. In DNA form, the CDR3 reads TGTGCCAGCAGCACCCAAATAACAGGGTCTACGCAGTTCTTC. Its translation: CASSTQITGSTQFF.